There are a few counts of the clone carrying this T cell receptor (beta chain). Its antigen is still unknown. These data originate in a study of blood T cells in healthy people across ages. CDR3 size: 15 residues. The germline V gene has CDR1 LGHNA and CDR2 YSLEER. With 6 bases removed from V and 3 bases from J, the gap between germline ends came to 14 bases. Regarding the study as a whole: Diversity was estimated from one million T cells, and these estimates were considered underestimates. TCR beta diversity per million T cells fell roughly linearly with age.

Sample-barcoded 5' priming and a J-beta primer mix drove a second PCR of roughly 6 to 12 cycles. A template-switch adaptor containing 12 random nucleotides labeled each cDNA molecule. The study obtained at least 2.5 million CDR3-containing paired-end reads from every sample. MiXCR was run by TCRdb on the 5' RACE reads, yielding one entry per CDR3 protein. The data show some 880,000 distinct CDR3 sequences, with around 34% seen just once and approximately 12% held by the top ten. The J gene is TRBJ2-2, the V gene TRBV4-3, with a possible D match to TRBD2 (5 bases). Sequenced sample: blood. This receptor was identified in a man aged 18 to 29 in good health. CDR3 bases: TGCGCCAGCAGATGGGGAGCGGAAGACACCGGGGAGCTGTTTTTT. Its translation is CASRWGAEDTGELFF.